This TCR beta chain was recovered during a study of blood T cell repertoires in COVID-19 (dated by TCRdb to about 2020). Regarding the research as a whole: Collaborator samples came from the United States, Italy and Spain and covered acute and convalescent phases of COVID-19. Samples came from the ongoing ImmuneRACE study (first 160 participants) plus 1,254 subjects from 6 global collaborators. The prospective study material was composed of cDNA or gDNA derived from T cells, B-cell-depleted T cells, or PBMCs. Deeply sampled blood TCRbeta repertoires from subjects exposed to, actively infected with, or recovered from COVID-19 were included in the dataset. Where available, HLA class I and class II types were taken from metadata supplied by the sample provider and were not determined by assay-based typing. Nearly every sample came with metadata listing a de-identified subject ID, COVID-19 status, age in years and sex. The repertoires were released in a freely available public database intended as a resource for research on the immune response to SARS-CoV-2.

CDR1 LGHNA and CDR2 YSLEER are derived from the germline V gene. From its cysteine to its phenylalanine, the CDR3 spans 17 amino acids. Only the CDR3 DNA stays, 51 bases, in frame from base 1. V ends up 0 bases short and J 0 bases short, with an unmatched junction base count of 4. Participants in the prospective study were enrolled through a virtual design, were aged roughly 18 to 100 years, and lived in under 25 United States geographic areas. Cohort assignment in the prospective study relied on participant-reported clinical history from a screening survey and a study questionnaire. In the prospective study, whole blood, serum and a nasopharyngeal or oropharyngeal swab were collected from each participant by mobile phlebotomists. Additional blood draws and questionnaires over an approximately 2-month period could optionally be provided by prospective study participants. Blood samples from the prospective study were shipped frozen or at room temperature prior to DNA extraction.

With regard to this clone: What this receptor recognizes is not known. Qualities for individual bases were not recorded, and no much larger clone is one base off.

The immunoSEQ Assay, a bias-controlled multiplex PCR, was used to amplify TCRbeta CDR3 regions from genomic DNA. For the original study's pipeline: The number of nucleated cells in each sample was estimated by amplification of reference gene primers within the assay. To quantify the absolute abundance of each unique TCRbeta CDR3 rearrangement, sequence reads were collapsed and filtered. For each sample, productive Simpson clonality was calculated by taking the square root of Simpson's diversity index across productive rearrangements. This immuneACCESS table, as held by TCRdb, lists in-frame sequences with V and J called but not all clones. Of the missing ones, under half trace to an unresolved V gene in checked studies; the others have no known cause. That table supplies the V and J calls and clone size; D and trimming were determined from the DNA. The sample includes about 220,000 clones, with 80% to 90% observed a single time. The ten largest clones represent roughly 14% of the sample.

Beyond this particular receptor, the publication reports: How much clinical and demographic metadata was included differed by source and by participant, and the metadata was provided uncurated.

The sample consisted of PBMCs or T cells enriched from blood (not recorded which). This clonotype was sampled from a woman in her fifties or sixties with acute COVID-19. Recombination connected TRBV4-3 to TRBJ1-3; 8 bases in between match TRBD1. The CDR3 protein: CASSQDTGGSSGNTIYF. The nucleotide sequence is given as TGCGCCAGCAGCCAAGATACAGGGGGGAGCTCTGGAAACACCATATATTTT.